The 29 T cell receptor beta chains below were found in one sample sequenced in a study of Ad26.COV2.S vaccination and SARS-CoV-2 variants. Regarding treatment: 15 to 20 received Ad26.COV2.S at low or high dose, single or two shots; about 5 received placebo; per-sample allocation not given. Samples came from day 63 after the first vaccine or placebo injection. Sequencing was performed with immunoSEQ multiplex PCR; in TCRdb, only in-frame clones are kept and a portion is missing. The sample has a few hundred thousand clones, around 91% seen once. The sequencing used peripheral blood, collected in a trial of Ad26.COV2.S vaccine versus placebo. The source of these receptors is a person aged 18-65 years who received the Ad26.COV2.S COVID-19 vaccine or a placebo.

The rearrangement joins TRBV24-1 to TRBJ2-5, with a weak D call TRBD2 (6 bases). Deletions cut 7 bases from V and 1 base from J, with 12 bases between. The length of the CDR3 is 14 residues. Germline CDR1 and CDR2: KGHDR and SFDVKD. The CDR3, as DNA: TGTGCCACCAGCCTAGGGAGGATCCAAGAGACCCAGTACTTC. It is translated as CATSLGRIQETQYF.

The chain is built from TRBV18 and TRBJ2-5, with 12 bases that match TRBD2. The CDR3 is made up of 15 amino acids. V lost 3 bases, J lost 3 bases, and 2 bases stayed unmatched. The germline gives CDR1 KGHSH, CDR2 LQKENI. This CDR3 reads CASSPRTSGKETQYF. The CDR3 DNA reads as TGTGCCAGCTCACCTAGGACTAGCGGGAAAGAGACCCAGTACTTC.

The chain is built from TRBV7-8 and TRBJ2-1; possibly TRBD1 or TRBD2 for D (5 bases each). Per the germline V gene, CDR1 is SGHVS and CDR2 is FQNEAQ. The CDR3 is 13 residues long. V gave up 1 base and J gave up 10 bases, with 11 bases separating them. This CDR3 is CASSLGEGREQFF. CDR3 nucleotides: TGTGCCAGCAGCTTAGGCGAGGGGAGAGAGCAGTTCTTC.

Worth noting for this clone: The sample holds other DNA sequences that translate to the same CDR3. The chain has TRBV28 and TRBJ2-7; no definite D call. Trimming pared 8 bases from V and 1 base from J, leaving 3 bases between. The CDR3 is 10 amino acids. Per germline, CDR1 MDHEN and CDR2 SYDVKM. CDR3 DNA: TGTGCCAGCGGGTCCTACGAGCAGTACTTC. Its translation: CASGSYEQYF.

The chain joins TRBV7-3 to TRBJ2-7, with D possibly TRBD1 on 6 matching bases. The CDR3 has 14 amino acids. Trimming took off 2 bases at V and 1 base at J, with 9 bases between the two ends. Germline V lookup: CDR1 SGHTA, CDR2 FQGTGA. The CDR3 here is CASSLGGASYEQYF. The CDR3 coding sequence is TGTGCCAGCAGCTTAGGGGGCGCGTCCTACGAGCAGTACTTC.

This sequence joins TRBV10-3 and TRBJ2-5, with TRBD2 identical over 11 bases. The CDR3 contains 15 residues. The germline V gene encodes CDR1 ENHRY and CDR2 SYGVKD. V shed 4 bases, J shed 5 bases, and the junction held 6 bases outside the gene matches. The CDR3 DNA reads as TGTGCCATCAGTGGTAGCGGGAGGGCCAAGGAGACCCAGTACTTC. The encoded protein is CAISGSGRAKETQYF.

The V call is TRBV7-2, the J call TRBJ1-6; TRBD1 agrees at 7 bases. CDR1 SGHTA and CDR2 FQGNSA come from the germline V gene. The CDR3 is made up of 13 amino acids. V shed 5 bases and J 7 bases; nucleotides not matched to a gene: 2. CDR3 sequence reads: CASSRDSNSPLHF. The CDR3 nucleotides read TGTGCCAGCAGCCGGGACAGCAATTCACCCCTCCACTTT.

This sequence joins TRBV2 and TRBJ2-7; D call uncertain. With 6 bases removed from V and 4 bases from J, the gap between germline ends came to 7 bases. Germline loops: CDR1 SNHLY, CDR2 FYNNEI. There are 11 residues in the CDR3. DNA for the CDR3: TGTGCCAGCAGCCTAGGTTACGAGCAGTACTTC. Its translation: CASSLGYEQYF.

This chain connects TRBV28 to TRBJ1-2; the D gene is possibly TRBD1 (6 bases). The CDR3 length is 16 residues. V was shortened by 8 bases and J by 7 bases, with 26 bases between the two germline ends. Germline V gives CDR1 MDHEN, CDR2 SYDVKM. CDR3 sequence reads: CASRTQATGLLGGYTF. The CDR3 DNA sequence: TGTGCCAGCCGCACCCAGGCGACAGGCCTCCTTGGTGGCTACACCTTC.

The chain joins TRBV2 to TRBJ2-7; 8 bases are a match to TRBD1. The CDR3 has 16 residues. The germline V gene has CDR1 SNHLY and CDR2 FYNNEI. V dropped 3 bases and J dropped 3; count of bases not matched to a gene: 10. CDR3 sequence (DNA): TGTGCCAGCAGTGACGGTGGACAGGGCGTCGGCTACGAGCAGTACTTC. It yields the protein CASSDGGQGVGYEQYF.

Only one count was recorded for this clone. The J gene is TRBJ1-2, the V gene TRBV12-3 or TRBV12-4; TRBD1 is a possible D gene (5 bases). V lost 6 bases to trimming and J lost 4 bases, with 12 bases between them. The CDR3 covers 13 residues. The CDR3 DNA sequence: TGTGCCAGCAGCTCGGGACGGTCCTATGGCTACACCTTC. It translates to CASSSGRSYGYTF.

The table lists this clone with a few counts. DNA of the CDR3: TGTGCCAGCAGTGAATACGGCGGGAGCCTCTCCTACAATGAGCAGTTCTTC. Translating it yields CASSEYGGSLSYNEQFF. V and J are TRBV6-1 and TRBJ2-1, with 7 positions matching TRBD2. The germline CDR1 and CDR2 sequences are MNHNS and SASEGT. CDR3 length: 17 residues. J gave up 0 bases and V 2 bases, and 7 bases lay outside the gene matches.

The chain employs TRBV20-1 and TRBJ2-1; 7 nucleotides line up with TRBD2. The CDR3 runs to 11 residues. V dropped 7 bases and J dropped 9; count of bases not matched to a gene: 6. Germline values: CDR1 DFQATT, CDR2 SNEGSKA (reference sequence). The DNA of the CDR3 is TGCAGTGGGGGGGGATTTACTGAGCAGTTCTTC. This gives the protein CSGGGFTEQFF.

The table lists this clone with a count of one. Within the sample, other DNA sequences also encode this same CDR3. The rearrangement joins TRBV14 to TRBJ2-2, with D uncertain. V lost 1 base, J lost 4 bases, and 4 bases lay in between. Germline V gene lookup returns CDR1 SGHDN and CDR2 FVKESK. The CDR3 covers 13 residues. This CDR3 is CASSQVRTGELFF. The CDR3 bases are TGTGCCAGCAGCCAAGTACGCACCGGGGAGCTGTTTTTT.

This clone was observed once. The chain recombines TRBV7-3 with TRBJ2-7, with 9 bases aligning to TRBD2. The V gene end was trimmed by 2 bases and the J gene end by 6 bases; junction bases not matched to a gene: 8. This CDR3 comprises 15 residues. Germline V gene data show CDR1 as SGHTA and CDR2 as FQGTGA. The CDR3 DNA follows: TGTGCCAGCAGCTTATACGCTAGCGGGGTAGTCGAGCAGTACTTC. As protein: CASSLYASGVVEQYF. Supplemented by reference TRBV7-3 and TRBJ2-7, the full variable domain reads GAGVSQTPSNKVTEKGKYVELRCDPISGHTALYWYRQSLGQGPEFLIYFQGTGAADDSGLPNDRFFAVRPEGSVSTLKIQRTERGDSAVYLCASSLYASGVVEQYFGPGTRLTVT.

V gene TRBV11-2 combines with J gene TRBJ2-2; 12 nucleotides line up with TRBD2. V lost 7 bases and J lost 5; bases outside the gene matches: 8. The CDR3 is 16 residues long. Germline-derived CDR1 and CDR2 are SGHAT and FQNNGV. In DNA form, the CDR3 reads TGTGCCAGCATAGGACTAGCGGGAAAGGATACCGGGGAGCTGTTTTTT. Its translation is CASIGLAGKDTGELFF.

V and J are TRBV9 and TRBJ2-7; a weak D match, TRBD1 (6 bases). V gave up 0 bases and J gave up 2 bases, with 15 bases separating them. The CDR3 contains 16 residues. Germline V CDR1 and CDR2: SGDLS, YYNGEE. This CDR3 reads CASSVAASRGPYEQYF. The CDR3 coding sequence is TGTGCCAGCAGCGTAGCGGCCTCCAGGGGACCCTACGAGCAGTACTTC.

The V call is TRBV5-1, the J call TRBJ1-2; the D is unclear. V lost 0 bases and J lost 6, with 9 bases in between. Germline V gene sequence: CDR1 SGHRS, CDR2 YFSETQ. This CDR3 spans 13 amino acids. Here the CDR3 reads CASSLGDGNGYTF. The CDR3 DNA follows: TGCGCCAGCAGCTTGGGTGACGGTAATGGCTACACCTTC.

The CDR3 bases are TGTGCCAGCAGCCACGCCGAGCGGGAGCGTGAGACCCAGTACTTC. It is translated as CASSHAERERETQYF. The chain uses TRBV7-8 and TRBJ2-5, with 8 bases identical to TRBD2. Losses at the gene ends were 5 bases for V and 5 bases for J; bases not matched to a gene: 10. The CDR3 is 15 residues long. Germline V CDR1 and CDR2: SGHVS, FQNEAQ.

The chain is built from TRBV19 and TRBJ2-1, with 7 nucleotides matching TRBD2. Germline V gene sequence: CDR1 LNHDA, CDR2 SQIVND (reference sequence). The ends lost 3 bases at V and 5 bases at J; junction bases unmatched: 7. The CDR3 spans 15 residues. CDR3 sequence (DNA): TGTGCCAGTAGTATCCGGGGGGAGGGCAACAATGAGCAGTTCTTC. The encoded protein is CASSIRGEGNNEQFF.

This rearrangement joins TRBV9 to TRBJ1-3; D gene unclear. Germline CDR1 SGDLS, CDR2 YYNGEE. Trimming stripped 4 bases from V and 0 bases from J, with 8 bases between. The CDR3 is 14 residues long. The CDR3 loop reads CASSLTDSGNTIYF. The CDR3 nucleotides read TGTGCCAGCAGCCTTACCGACTCTGGAAACACCATATATTTT. Using reference TRBV9 and TRBJ1-3 for the parts outside the CDR3, the full variable domain is DSGVTQTPKHLITATGQRVTLRCSPRSGDLSVYWYQQSLDQGLQFLIQYYNGEERAKGNILERFSAQQFPDLHSELNLSSLELGDSALYFCASSLTDSGNTIYFGEGSWLTVV.

CDR3 sequence: CASSSPMGEGASYEQYF. In nucleotides, the CDR3 is TGTGCCAGCAGTTCCCCCATGGGCGAGGGGGCATCCTACGAGCAGTACTTC. The V call is TRBV2, the J call TRBJ2-7; 7 nucleotides align to TRBD1. Trimming removed 5 bases from V and 1 base from J; junction bases left unmatched: 14. The CDR3 totals 17 residues. Looked up from germline, CDR1 is SNHLY and CDR2 is FYNNEI.

The chain carries TRBV27 and TRBJ1-5; possible D gene TRBD1, 5 bases. Trimming stripped 6 bases from V and 7 bases from J, with 16 bases between. The CDR3 has 14 residues. Germline V gene data show CDR1 as MNHEY and CDR2 as SMNVEV (reference sequence). In DNA, the CDR3 is TGTGCCAGCAGCCTAACGGGGCCCGGGCAGCCCCAGCATTTT. This encodes CASSLTGPGQPQHF.

The chain employs TRBV7-2 and TRBJ2-3, with D possibly matching TRBD1 (7 bases). Trimming removed 1 base at V and 4 bases at J, with 21 bases between. This CDR3 has 18 amino acids. Per the germline V gene, CDR1 is SGHTA and CDR2 is FQGNSA. The CDR3 bases are TGTGCCAGCAGCTTAGTTTGGTCGGACAGGAGGGGCGCAGATACGCAGTATTTT. As protein: CASSLVWSDRRGADTQYF.

This chain uses TRBV2 with TRBJ2-5, with D possibly matching TRBD1 (8 bases). Germline CDR1 is SNHLY and CDR2 is FYNNEI. V was trimmed by 6 bases and J by 5 bases, leaving 31 bases between them. This CDR3 is 19 amino acids long. CDR3 in amino acids: CASRFDRGGSSASLETQYF. CDR3 bases: TGTGCCAGCAGGTTCGACAGGGGAGGGTCGAGTGCTAGCCTTGAGACCCAGTACTTC.

In its sample, this clone was seen once. This chain uses TRBV12-3 or TRBV12-4 with TRBJ2-5; D not certain. V lost 5 bases to trimming and J lost 8 bases, with 9 bases between them. The length of the CDR3 is 11 residues. The CDR3 is CASSTGATQYF. As DNA, the CDR3 is TGTGCCAGCAGTACCGGTGCTACCCAGTACTTC.

The V gene is TRBV5-6, the J gene TRBJ2-7; the D call may be TRBD1 or TRBD2 (6 bases each). In germline, CDR1 is SGHDT, CDR2 YYEEEE. The length of the CDR3 is 16 residues. V was cut by 0 bases and J by 4 bases, with 17 bases left in between. CDR3 residues: CASSLASGAGMYEQYF. CDR3 DNA: TGTGCCAGCAGCTTGGCCTCGGGGGCAGGGATGTACGAGCAGTACTTC.

The chain has TRBV18 and TRBJ2-7; D unclear. The V gene lost 2 bases and the J gene lost 3 bases, with 8 bases spanning the gap. CDR1 and CDR2 from the germline V gene are KGHSH and LQKENI. This CDR3 contains 13 residues. CDR3 amino acids: CASSPRRDYEQYF. Written as DNA, the CDR3 is TGTGCCAGCTCACCAAGAAGGGACTACGAGCAGTACTTC.

The rearrangement uses TRBV19 and TRBJ1-5; D remains unclear. Trimming left V 4 bases short and J 3 bases short, with 7 bases between. This CDR3 spans 13 amino acids. Germline V gene data show CDR1 as LNHDA and CDR2 as SQIVND (reference sequence). The CDR3, as DNA: TGTGCCAGTAGTAGTGGGCCCAATCAGCCCCAGCATTTT. It is translated as CASSSGPNQPQHF. Looking up the rest from reference TRBV19 and TRBJ1-5 gives the full variable domain: DGGITQSPKYLFRKEGQNVTLSCEQNLNHDAMYWYRQDPGQGLRLIYYSQIVNDFQKGDIAEGYSVSREKKESFPLTVTSAQKNPTAFYLCASSSGPNQPQHFGDGTRLSIL.